The 14 T cell receptor beta chains listed next were all sequenced from one sample in a study of T-cell reconstitution after alpha-beta-depleted transplantation in children. Unique molecular identifiers were incorporated during preparation of the TCRbeta library. MiXCR, applied by TCRdb to the PCR reads, yields one record per CDR3 protein. The sample has 380,000 or so distinct CDR3 sequences; about an eighth are singletons. The sequenced sample was PBMCs, obtained from the stem cell graft. All receptors come from a human donor who donated a stem cell graft to a child with Fanconi anemia.

This clonotype was observed at least ten times. V gene TRBV5-1 combines with J gene TRBJ1-2, with D maybe TRBD1 (6 bases). This CDR3 has 13 residues. Trimming stripped 1 base from V and 4 bases from J, with 8 bases between. Germline CDR1 and CDR2: SGHRS and YFSETQ. The CDR3 protein is CASSLSTGYGYTF. In nucleotides, the CDR3 is TGCGCCAGCAGCTTGTCGACAGGCTATGGCTACACCTTC.

The chain employs TRBV7-9 and TRBJ2-1; D is undetermined. V gave up 1 base and J gave up 3 bases, with 10 bases separating them. The germline CDR1 and CDR2 sequences are SEHNR and FQNEAQ (reference sequence). The CDR3 sequence is 15 residues long. The CDR3 spells CASSLGQVVYNEQFF. CDR3 DNA: TGTGCCAGCAGCTTAGGTCAGGTCGTCTACAATGAGCAGTTCTTC.

The chain is built from TRBV18 and TRBJ1-2, with 9 bases fitting TRBD1. Trimming at V came to 3 bases and at J to 4 bases, leaving 3 bases not matched to a gene. The CDR3 has 14 amino acids. The germline gives CDR1 KGHSH, CDR2 LQKENI. The chain's CDR3 is CASSPTDRGYGYTF. The CDR3 bases are TGTGCCAGCTCACCTACGGACAGGGGCTATGGCTACACCTTC.

This clonotype was picked up a small number of times. This chain links TRBV18 with TRBJ1-1; 7 nucleotides align to TRBD1. V shed 4 bases and J 6 bases; nucleotides not matched to a gene: 8. The CDR3 is made up of 14 amino acids. From germline, CDR1 is KGHSH and CDR2 LQKENI. CDR3: CASSHSSGQSEAFF. The CDR3 coding sequence is TGTGCCAGCTCACACAGTTCGGGACAGTCTGAAGCTTTCTTT.

The rearrangement uses TRBV20-1 and TRBJ2-3, with D possibly matching TRBD1 (6 bases). Germline V lookup: CDR1 DFQATT, CDR2 SNEGSKA (reference sequence). The CDR3 extends over 14 amino acids. Deletions cut 5 bases from V and 0 bases from J, with 12 bases between. The CDR3 DNA follows: TGCAGTGCTCTACAGGGTACGAGCACAGATACGCAGTATTTT. It translates to CSALQGTSTDTQYF.

This clonotype showed up just a few times. This chain joins TRBV15 and TRBJ2-2; 7 nucleotides agree with TRBD1. The CDR3 sequence is 16 residues long. From germline, CDR1 is LNHNV and CDR2 YYDKDF (reference sequence). V trimming: 1 base; J trimming: 4 bases; junction bases outside the gene matches: 6. DNA of the CDR3: TGTGCCACCAGCAGAGCAACAGGGGTAGGCACCGGGGAGCTGTTTTTT. This translates into CATSRATGVGTGELFF.

This clonotype was observed at least ten times. V is TRBV5-5 and J is TRBJ1-2; no clear D gene. V shed 3 bases and J shed 8 bases, with 14 bases lying between them. This CDR3 region has 13 residues. Germline CDR1 SGHKS, CDR2 YYEKEE (reference sequence). In DNA, the CDR3 is TGTGCCAGCAGCTCGCCTCCGATGCAGGGCTACACCTTC. Translated: CASSSPPMQGYTF.

V is TRBV7-9 and J is TRBJ1-1, with 7 bases identical to TRBD1. V shed 5 bases and J 2 bases; nucleotides not matched to a gene: 8. CDR3 length: 15 residues. Looked up from germline, CDR1 is SEHNR and CDR2 is FQNEAQ (reference sequence). The CDR3 DNA sequence: TGTGCCAGCAGCGCCCCGGGACAGCTTAACACTGAAGCTTTCTTT. Translated, it gives CASSAPGQLNTEAFF.

This clonotype was seen only a few times. The genes are TRBV6-4 and TRBJ1-2; D is perhaps TRBD1 (6 bases). V was trimmed by 0 bases and J by 8 bases, leaving 13 bases between them. The CDR3 is 14 residues long. Per germline, CDR1 MRHNA and CDR2 SNTAGT. CDR3 DNA sequence: TGTGCCAGCAGTGACTCGAATGCAGGGGAGGGCTACACCTTC. It specifies CASSDSNAGEGYTF.

This clonotype came up a few times. The CDR3 here is CASSFWSTGRYSEAFF. The DNA of the CDR3 is TGTGCCAGCAGCTTTTGGTCGACAGGGCGGTATTCTGAAGCTTTCTTT. The V gene is TRBV5-6, the J gene TRBJ1-1; TRBD1 matches 7 bases. The CDR3 has 16 amino acids. The junction had 13 bases not matched to a gene; V was cut back by 2 bases and J by 6 bases. In germline, CDR1 is SGHDT, CDR2 YYEEEE.

This clonotype was recorded a few times. The chain is built from TRBV5-6 and TRBJ2-1; maybe TRBD1 (6 bases). The V gene lost 4 bases and the J gene lost 3 bases, with 11 bases spanning the gap. The germline V gene has CDR1 SGHDT and CDR2 YYEEEE. The CDR3 loop spans 14 amino acids. The CDR3 loop reads CASSRTGHYNEQFF. The CDR3 DNA sequence: TGTGCCAGCAGCCGAACGGGACACTACAATGAGCAGTTCTTC.

The J gene is TRBJ1-1, the V gene TRBV5-1, with TRBD1 as a possible D gene (6 bases). V shed 4 bases and J shed 1 base, with 11 bases lying between them. The CDR3 length is 14 residues. The V gene's germline CDR1 is SGHRS and CDR2 YFSETQ. CDR3 nucleotides: TGCGCCAGCAGCAAGGACAGCTCGAACACTGAAGCTTTCTTT. Amino acid sequence: CASSKDSSNTEAFF.

J is TRBJ1-1 and V is TRBV3-1; 7 bases agree with TRBD1. The CDR3 covers 14 residues. Germline assignment: CDR1 LGHDT and CDR2 YNNKEL (reference sequence). The V segment lost 7 bases and the J segment 1 base; nucleotides outside the gene matches: 6. CDR3 coding DNA: TGTGCCAGCACGTGGGGACAGTGGAACACTGAAGCTTTCTTT. Encoded protein: CASTWGQWNTEAFF.

This clonotype has just a few counts. The chain is built from TRBV6-5 and TRBJ2-5; 8 positions agree with TRBD1. There are 16 residues in the CDR3. The V gene end was trimmed by 2 bases and the J gene end by 4 bases; junction bases not matched to a gene: 9. Germline CDR1 is MNHEY and CDR2 is SVGAGI. The CDR3 here is CASSYGWQGAGETQYF. The CDR3 bases are TGTGCCAGCAGTTACGGGTGGCAGGGGGCAGGAGAGACCCAGTACTTC.